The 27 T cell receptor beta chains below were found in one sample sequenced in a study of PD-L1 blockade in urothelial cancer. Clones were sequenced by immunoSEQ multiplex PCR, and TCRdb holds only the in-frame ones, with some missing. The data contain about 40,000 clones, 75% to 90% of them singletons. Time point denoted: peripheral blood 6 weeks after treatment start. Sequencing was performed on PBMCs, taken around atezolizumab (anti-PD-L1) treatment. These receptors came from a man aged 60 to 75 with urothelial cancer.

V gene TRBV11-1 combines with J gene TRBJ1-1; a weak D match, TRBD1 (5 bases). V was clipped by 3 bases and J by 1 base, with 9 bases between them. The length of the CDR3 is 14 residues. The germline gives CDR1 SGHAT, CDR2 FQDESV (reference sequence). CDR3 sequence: CASSLDGGNTEAFF. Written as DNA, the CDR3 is TGTGCCAGCAGCTTGGACGGGGGGAACACTGAAGCTTTCTTT.

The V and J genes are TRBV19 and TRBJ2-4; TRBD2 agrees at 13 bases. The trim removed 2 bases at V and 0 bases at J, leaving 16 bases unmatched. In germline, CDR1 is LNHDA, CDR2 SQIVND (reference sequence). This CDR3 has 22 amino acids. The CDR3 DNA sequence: TGTGCCAGTAGTATAAGAGAGGGAACTAGCGGGAGGGGAAAGAAAGCCAAAAACATTCAGTACTTC. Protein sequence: CASSIREGTSGRGKKAKNIQYF.

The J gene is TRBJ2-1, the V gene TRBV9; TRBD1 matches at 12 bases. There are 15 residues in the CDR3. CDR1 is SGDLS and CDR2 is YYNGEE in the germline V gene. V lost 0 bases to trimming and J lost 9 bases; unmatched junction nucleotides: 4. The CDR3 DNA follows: TGTGCCAGCAGCGTAGTTCCGGGACAGGGGGCTGAGCAGTTCTTC. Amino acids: CASSVVPGQGAEQFF.

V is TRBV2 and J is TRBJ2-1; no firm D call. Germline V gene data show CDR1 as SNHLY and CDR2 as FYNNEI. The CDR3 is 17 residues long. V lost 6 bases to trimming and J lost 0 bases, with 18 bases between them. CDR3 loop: CASRPTRPSSSYNEQFF. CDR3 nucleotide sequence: TGTGCCAGCAGACCGACTCGACCCTCGAGCTCCTACAATGAGCAGTTCTTC.

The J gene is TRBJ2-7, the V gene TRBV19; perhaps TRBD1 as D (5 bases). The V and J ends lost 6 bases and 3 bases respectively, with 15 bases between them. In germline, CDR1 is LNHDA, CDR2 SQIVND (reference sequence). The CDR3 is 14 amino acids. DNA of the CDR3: TGTGCCAGTAGGAAGACAGCAAACCTCTACGAGCAGTACTTC. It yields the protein CASRKTANLYEQYF.

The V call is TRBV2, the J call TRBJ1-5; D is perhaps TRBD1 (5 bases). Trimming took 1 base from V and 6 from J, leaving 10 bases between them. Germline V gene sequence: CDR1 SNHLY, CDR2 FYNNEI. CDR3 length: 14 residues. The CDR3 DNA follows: TGTGCCAGCAGTGAAGAGCAGGGAAGTCAGCCCCAGCATTTT. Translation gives CASSEEQGSQPQHF.

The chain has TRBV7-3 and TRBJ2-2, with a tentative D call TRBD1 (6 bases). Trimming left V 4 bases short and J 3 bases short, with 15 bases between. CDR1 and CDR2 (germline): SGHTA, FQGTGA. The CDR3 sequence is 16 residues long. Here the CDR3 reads CASSSKQGWHTGELFF. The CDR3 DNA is TGTGCCAGCAGCTCAAAACAGGGTTGGCACACCGGGGAGCTGTTTTTT.

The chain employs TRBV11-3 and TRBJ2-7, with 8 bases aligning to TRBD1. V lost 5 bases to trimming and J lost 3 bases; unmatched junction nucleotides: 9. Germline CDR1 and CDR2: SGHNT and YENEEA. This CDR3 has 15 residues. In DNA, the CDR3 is TGTGCCAGCAGCCGGCGGACAGGGCCCTACTACGAGCAGTACTTC. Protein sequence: CASSRRTGPYYEQYF. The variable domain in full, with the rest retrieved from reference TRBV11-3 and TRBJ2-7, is EAGVVQSPRYKIIEKKQPVAFWCNPISGHNTLYWYLQNLGQGPELLIRYENEEAVDDSQLPKDRFSAERLKGVDSTLKIQPAELGDSAVYLCASSRRTGPYYEQYFGPGTRLTVT.

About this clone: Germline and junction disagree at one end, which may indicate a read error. CDR3 loop: CASSPQQGIPTHDF. The DNA for the CDR3 is TGTGCCAGCAGTCCACAACAGGGCATCCCCACACACGACTTC. The V gene is TRBV2, the J gene TRBJ2-5; D may be TRBD1 (6 bases). The germline CDR1 and CDR2 sequences are SNHLY and FYNNEI. There are 14 residues in the CDR3.

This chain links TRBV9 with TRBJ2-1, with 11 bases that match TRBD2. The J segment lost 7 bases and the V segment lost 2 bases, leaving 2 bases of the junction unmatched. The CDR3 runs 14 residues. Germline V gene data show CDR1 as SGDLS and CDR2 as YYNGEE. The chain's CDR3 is CASSVSGGANEQFF. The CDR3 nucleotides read TGTGCCAGCAGCGTTAGCGGGGGGGCGAATGAGCAGTTCTTC. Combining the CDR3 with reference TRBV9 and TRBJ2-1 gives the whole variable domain DSGVTQTPKHLITATGQRVTLRCSPRSGDLSVYWYQQSLDQGLQFLIQYYNGEERAKGNILERFSAQQFPDLHSELNLSSLELGDSALYFCASSVSGGANEQFFGPGTRLTVL.

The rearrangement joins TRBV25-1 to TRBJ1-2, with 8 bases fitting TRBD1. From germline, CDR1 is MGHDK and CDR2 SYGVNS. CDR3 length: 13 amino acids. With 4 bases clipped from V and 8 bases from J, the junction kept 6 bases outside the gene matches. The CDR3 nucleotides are TGTGCCAGCAGTGCGACAGGGGTCGGAGGCTACACCTTC. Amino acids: CASSATGVGGYTF.

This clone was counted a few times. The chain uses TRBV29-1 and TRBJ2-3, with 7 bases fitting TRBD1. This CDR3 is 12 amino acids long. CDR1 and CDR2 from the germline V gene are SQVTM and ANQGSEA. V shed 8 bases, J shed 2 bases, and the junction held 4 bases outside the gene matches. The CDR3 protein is CSLRGHTDTQYF. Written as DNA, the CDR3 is TGCAGCTTAAGGGGGCACACAGATACGCAGTATTTT.

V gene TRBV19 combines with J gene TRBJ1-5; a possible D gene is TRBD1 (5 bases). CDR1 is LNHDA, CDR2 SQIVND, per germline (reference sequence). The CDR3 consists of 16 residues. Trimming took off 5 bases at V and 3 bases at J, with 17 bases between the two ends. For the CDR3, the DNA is TGTGCCAGTAGTCGTTCAGGGTCTTACCCCAATCAGCCCCAGCATTTT. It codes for CASSRSGSYPNQPQHF.

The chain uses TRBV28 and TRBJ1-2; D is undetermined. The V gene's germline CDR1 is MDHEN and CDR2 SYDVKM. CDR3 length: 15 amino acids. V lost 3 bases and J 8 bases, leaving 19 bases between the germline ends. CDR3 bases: TGTGCCAGCAGTTTTTTCGGCAGGAGGAGCCAGGGCTACACCTTC. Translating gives CASSFFGRRSQGYTF.

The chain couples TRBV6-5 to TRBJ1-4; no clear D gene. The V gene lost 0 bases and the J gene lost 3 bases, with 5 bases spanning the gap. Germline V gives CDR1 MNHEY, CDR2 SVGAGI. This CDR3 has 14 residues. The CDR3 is CASSYSAPNEKLFF. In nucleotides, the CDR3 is TGTGCCAGCAGTTACTCGGCCCCTAATGAAAAACTGTTTTTT.

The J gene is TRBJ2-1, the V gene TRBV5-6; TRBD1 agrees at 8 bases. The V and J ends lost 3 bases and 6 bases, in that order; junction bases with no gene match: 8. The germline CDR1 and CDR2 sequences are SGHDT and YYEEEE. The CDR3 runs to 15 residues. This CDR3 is CASSWRTGTGNEQFF. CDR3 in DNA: TGTGCCAGCAGCTGGAGAACCGGGACAGGCAATGAGCAGTTCTTC.

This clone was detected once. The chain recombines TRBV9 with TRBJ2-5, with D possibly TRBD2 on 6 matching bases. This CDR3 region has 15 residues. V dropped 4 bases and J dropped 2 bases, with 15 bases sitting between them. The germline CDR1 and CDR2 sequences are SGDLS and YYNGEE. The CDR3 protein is CASSLAQGLQETQYF. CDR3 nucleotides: TGTGCCAGCAGCCTTGCCCAAGGACTACAAGAGACCCAGTACTTC.

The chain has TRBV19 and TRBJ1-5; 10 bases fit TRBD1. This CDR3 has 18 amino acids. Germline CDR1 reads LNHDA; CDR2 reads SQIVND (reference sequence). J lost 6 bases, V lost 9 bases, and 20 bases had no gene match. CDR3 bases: TGTGCCAGCAGACGTGTTACTTCGGACAGGGGGATCGTTCAGCCCCAGCATTTT. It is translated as CASRRVTSDRGIVQPQHF. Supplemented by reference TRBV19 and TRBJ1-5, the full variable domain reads DGGITQSPKYLFRKEGQNVTLSCEQNLNHDAMYWYRQDPGQGLRLIYYSQIVNDFQKGDIAEGYSVSREKKESFPLTVTSAQKNPTAFYLCASRRVTSDRGIVQPQHFGDGTRLSIL.

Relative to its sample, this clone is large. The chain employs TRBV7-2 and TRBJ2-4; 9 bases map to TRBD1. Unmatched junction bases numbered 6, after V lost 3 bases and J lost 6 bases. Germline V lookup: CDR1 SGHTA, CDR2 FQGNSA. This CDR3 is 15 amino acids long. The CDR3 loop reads CASSFGGQGVNIQYF. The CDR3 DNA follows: TGTGCCAGCAGCTTCGGGGGACAGGGTGTAAACATTCAGTACTTC. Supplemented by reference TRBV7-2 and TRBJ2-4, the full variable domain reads GAGVSQSPSNKVTEKGKDVELRCDPISGHTALYWYRQSLGQGLEFLIYFQGNSAPDKSGLPSDRFSAERTGGSVSTLTIQRTQQEDSAVYLCASSFGGQGVNIQYFGAGTRLSVL.

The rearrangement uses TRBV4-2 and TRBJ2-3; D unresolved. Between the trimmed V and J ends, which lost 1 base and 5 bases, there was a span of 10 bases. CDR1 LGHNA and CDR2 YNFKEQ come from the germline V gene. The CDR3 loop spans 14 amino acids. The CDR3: CASSQALGLDTQYF. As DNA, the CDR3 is TGTGCCAGCAGCCAAGCCCTTGGGCTAGATACGCAGTATTTT.

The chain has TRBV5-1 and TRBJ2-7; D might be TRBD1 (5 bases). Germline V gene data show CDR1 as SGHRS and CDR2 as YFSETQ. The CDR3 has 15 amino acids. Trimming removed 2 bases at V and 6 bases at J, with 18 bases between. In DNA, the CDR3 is TGCGCCAGCAGCTTAGATGTCAGGGTTTCGGGCGAGCAGTACTTC. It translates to CASSLDVRVSGEQYF.

CDR3 protein: CASSERVAKNIQYF. DNA for the CDR3: TGCGCCAGCAGCGAGAGGGTAGCCAAAAACATTCAGTACTTC. The genes are TRBV5-1 and TRBJ2-4; the D gene is possibly TRBD2 (5 bases). Germline lookup yields CDR1 SGHRS and CDR2 YFSETQ. Trimming removed 4 bases from V and 0 bases from J, with 8 bases in between. The CDR3 sequence is 14 residues long.

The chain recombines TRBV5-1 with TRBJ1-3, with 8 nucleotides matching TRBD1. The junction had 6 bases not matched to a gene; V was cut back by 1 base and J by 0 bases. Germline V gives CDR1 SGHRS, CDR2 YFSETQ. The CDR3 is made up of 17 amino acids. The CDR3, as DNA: TGCGCCAGCAGCTTGACGCGACAGGGGAACTCTGGAAACACCATATATTTT. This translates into CASSLTRQGNSGNTIYF.

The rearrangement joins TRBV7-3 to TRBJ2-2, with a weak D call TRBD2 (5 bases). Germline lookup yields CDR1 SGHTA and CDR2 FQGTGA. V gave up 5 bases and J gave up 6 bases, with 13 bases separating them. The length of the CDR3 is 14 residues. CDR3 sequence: CASSLQTSPGELFF. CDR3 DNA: TGTGCCAGCAGCCTACAAACTAGTCCCGGGGAGCTGTTTTTT.

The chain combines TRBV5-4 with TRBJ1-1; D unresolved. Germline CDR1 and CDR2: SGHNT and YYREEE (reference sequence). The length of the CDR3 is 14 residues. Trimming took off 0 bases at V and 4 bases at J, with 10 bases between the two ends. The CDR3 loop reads CASSLAGRGTEAFF. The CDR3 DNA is TGTGCCAGCAGCTTGGCAGGCCGGGGCACTGAAGCTTTCTTT.

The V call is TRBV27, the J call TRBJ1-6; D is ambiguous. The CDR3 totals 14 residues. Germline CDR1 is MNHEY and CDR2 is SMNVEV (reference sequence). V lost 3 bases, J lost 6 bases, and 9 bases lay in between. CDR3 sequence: CASSFMGPNSPLHF. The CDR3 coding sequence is TGTGCCAGCAGTTTCATGGGCCCTAATTCACCCCTCCACTTT.

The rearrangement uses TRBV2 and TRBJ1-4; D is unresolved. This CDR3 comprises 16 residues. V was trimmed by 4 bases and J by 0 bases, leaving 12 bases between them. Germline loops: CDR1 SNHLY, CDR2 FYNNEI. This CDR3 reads CASSGEQLATNEKLFF. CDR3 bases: TGTGCCAGCAGTGGGGAGCAACTTGCAACTAATGAAAAACTGTTTTTT.